This T cell receptor beta chain was sequenced in a study of blood T cell repertoires in COVID-19. Method: immunoSEQ multiplex PCR; TCRdb's copy keeps in-frame clones and lacks some. Of about 240,000 clones in the sample, 86% were seen once. Cohort allocation depended upon clinical history that participants reported. The CDR3 loop spans 15 amino acids. Trimming at V came to 5 bases and at J to 4 bases, leaving 7 bases not matched to a gene. In germline, CDR1 is SEHNR, CDR2 FQNEAQ (reference sequence). V and J are TRBV7-9 and TRBJ2-5, with TRBD1 matching 10 bases. This clonotype was sampled from a woman in her thirties or forties with acute COVID-19. The sequencing sample was made of PBMCs or T cells enriched from blood (not recorded which). The CDR3 DNA reads TGTGCCAGCAGCGTACGACAGGGGGCGGGAGAGACCCAGTACTTC. It is translated as CASSVRQGAGETQYF.